This TCR beta chain was retrieved from a study of T cells in Graves' hyperthyroidism and ophthalmopathy. V was trimmed by 6 bases and J by 3 bases, leaving 11 bases between them. The V gene's germline CDR1 is KGHSH and CDR2 LQKENI. The CDR3 length is 13 residues. TCR beta CDR3 regions were amplified from RNA. HTBI primers were the set used in a first-round RT-PCR of the TCR CDR3. MiXCR was run by TCRdb on the multiplex PCR reads, yielding one entry per CDR3 protein. Of a few hundred thousand distinct CDR3 sequences listed, about 18% are singletons. This clonotype showed up many times. Patients with ophthalmopathy all had a Clinical Activity Score of at least 3, a NOSPECS grade of at least 4 and duration under 3 months.

The sequencing input was blood. This chain links TRBV18 with TRBJ2-5; a possible D gene is TRBD1 (6 bases). This TCR derives from a man younger than 35 with Graves' ophthalmopathy. The CDR3 loop reads CASSRTVKETQYF. CDR3 sequence (DNA): TGTGCCAGCTCGCGGACAGTTAAAGAGACCCAGTACTTC.